This T cell receptor beta chain was documented in a study of blood T cells in healthy people across ages. The CDR3 loop spans 11 amino acids. The germline V gene has CDR1 DFQATT and CDR2 SNEGSKA (reference sequence). Alongside a J-beta primer mix, a sample-barcoded 5' primer served in a second PCR lasting about 7 to 11 cycles. One entry per CDR3 protein results from TCRdb running MiXCR on the 5' RACE reads. This table holds about 640,000 distinct CDR3 sequences, roughly 53% found once. Sample: blood. The J gene is TRBJ2-7, the V gene TRBV20-1; D uncertain. Near its end, the DNA agrees better with TRBJ2-5, so the J call may be wrong. The TCR comes from a man in his sixties in good health. The CDR3 protein is CSASLIETQYF. In DNA, the CDR3 is TGCAGTGCAAGTCTGATAGAGACCCAGTACTTC.